These 26 T cell receptor beta chains were sequenced from one sample in a study of Graves' ophthalmopathy and Graves' hyperthyroidism. The authors amplified TCR beta CDR3 regions, and they did so from RNA transcripts for repertoire sequencing. RT-PCR was first run with HTBI primers, then multiplex PCR in a second round. TCRdb reprocessed the multiplex PCR reads via MiXCR and lists one record per CDR3 protein. Of under 200,000 distinct CDR3 sequences listed, around two fifths are singletons. Material: peripheral blood. These receptors came from a woman in her 40s with Graves' ophthalmopathy.

The sample holds many counts of this clonotype. The chain couples TRBV20-1 to TRBJ2-7, with D possibly TRBD2 on 6 matching bases. V lost 6 bases to trimming and J lost 1 base, with 13 bases between them. The CDR3 consists of 13 residues. The V gene's germline CDR1 is DFQATT and CDR2 SNEGSKA (reference sequence). CDR3 DNA: TGCAGTGCCTGGGACTTAACATCCTACGAGCAGTACTTC. Its protein product is CSAWDLTSYEQYF.

This clonotype was recorded at least ten times. V and J are TRBV20-1 and TRBJ1-2, with no clear D. Germline values: CDR1 DFQATT, CDR2 SNEGSKA (reference sequence). This CDR3 has 14 amino acids. V lost 3 bases to trimming and J lost 7 bases, with 18 bases between them. CDR3 nucleotide sequence: TGCAGTGCTAGGCCATCGACTGGGAGGATTGGCTACACCTTC. This sequence encodes CSARPSTGRIGYTF.

The count of this clonotype is one. The chain recombines TRBV10-3 with TRBJ2-5, with no clear D. Trimming removed 3 bases at V and 3 bases at J, with 2 bases between. This CDR3 has 11 residues. CDR1 is ENHRY and CDR2 is SYGVKD in the germline V gene. The CDR3 region is CAISDKETQYF. The CDR3 bases are TGTGCCATCAGTGACAAAGAGACCCAGTACTTC.

This clonotype was counted many times. This chain connects TRBV6-2 or TRBV6-3 to TRBJ2-5; D gene uncertain. Germline V gene lookup returns CDR1 MNHEY and CDR2 SVGEGT. Trimming pared 7 bases from V and 4 bases from J, leaving 16 bases between. This CDR3 contains 14 residues. The CDR3 DNA follows: TGTGCCAGCACCATGTTGGTGGATACAGAGACCCAGTACTTC. Its protein product is CASTMLVDTETQYF.

This clonotype was detected many times. This chain joins TRBV6-5 and TRBJ1-2, with TRBD1 matching over 7 bases. V lost 7 bases, J lost 2 bases, and 13 bases stayed unmatched. The CDR3 spans 16 residues. The V gene's germline CDR1 is MNHEY and CDR2 SVGAGI. The CDR3 nucleotides read TGTGCCAGCATTATTATGTTGGGACAGACGAACTATGGCTACACCTTC. Translated: CASIIMLGQTNYGYTF.

V is TRBV15 and J is TRBJ2-5, with D possibly being TRBD1 or TRBD2 (6 bases each). Trimming left V 3 bases short and J 0 bases short, with 14 bases between. Germline CDR1 and CDR2: LNHNV and YYDKDF (reference sequence). There are 16 residues in the CDR3. CDR3 in DNA: TGTGCCACCAGCAGTCAAGGGGGGATGTACCAAGAGACCCAGTACTTC. This codes for CATSSQGGMYQETQYF.

The CDR3 bases are TGTGCCACCAGACAGGGGACGGACGAGCAGTACTTC. The encoded protein is CATRQGTDEQYF. The chain joins TRBV6-1 to TRBJ2-7; TRBD1 agrees at 8 bases. After removal of 10 bases from V and 5 bases from J, the junction contained 7 bases not matched to a gene. Germline CDR1 and CDR2: MNHNS and SASEGT. The CDR3 covers 12 residues.

The chain carries TRBV12-3 or TRBV12-4 and TRBJ1-6; D may be TRBD1 (6 bases). The CDR3 has 15 residues. Trimming pared 5 bases from V and 7 bases from J, leaving 15 bases between. The CDR3 here is CASSPPTRGNSPLHF. DNA of the CDR3: TGTGCCAGCAGTCCTCCCACAAGGGGGAATTCACCCCTCCACTTT.

This clonotype was seen many times. V usage is TRBV5-1 and J usage is TRBJ2-7, with D possibly being TRBD2 (6 bases). The CDR3 is made up of 14 amino acids. V lost 4 bases and J 4 bases, leaving 15 bases between the germline ends. Germline V CDR1 and CDR2: SGHRS, YFSETQ. CDR3 in amino acids: CASSPGDRGYEQYF. DNA of the CDR3: TGCGCCAGCAGCCCGGGGGACCGGGGGTACGAGCAGTACTTC.

The chain employs TRBV29-1 and TRBJ2-7; D is uncertain. The V gene lost 4 bases and the J gene lost 2 bases, with 15 bases spanning the gap. Germline CDR1 SQVTM, CDR2 ANQGSEA. This CDR3 region has 14 residues. The CDR3 region is CSVVVLGITYEQYF. DNA for the CDR3: TGCAGCGTTGTAGTACTTGGGATAACCTACGAGCAGTACTTC.

The sample holds many counts of this clonotype. The chain links TRBV3-1 to TRBJ1-6, with unresolved D. The germline V gene has CDR1 LGHDT and CDR2 YNNKEL (reference sequence). V was pared by 4 bases and J by 5 bases, with 9 bases between. This CDR3 is built from 14 residues. The CDR3 sequence: CASSPGRNNSPLHF. The CDR3 coding sequence is TGTGCCAGCAGCCCCGGACGGAATAATTCACCCCTCCACTTT.

The sample holds many counts of this clonotype. V is TRBV7-3 and J is TRBJ2-2, with 9 bases fitting TRBD2. This CDR3 spans 15 amino acids. Germline V gene sequence: CDR1 SGHTA, CDR2 FQGTGA. V trimming: 4 bases; J trimming: 5 bases; junction bases outside the gene matches: 5. DNA for the CDR3: TGTGCCAGCAGCTCTAGCGGGATAGGTACCGGGGAGCTGTTTTTT. Protein product: CASSSSGIGTGELFF.

This clonotype was seen repeatedly, ten times or more. The chain carries TRBV12-3 or TRBV12-4 and TRBJ1-1; the match to TRBD1 covers 8 bases. V lost 5 bases, J lost 0 bases, and 14 bases stayed unmatched. The CDR3 is 18 amino acids. The CDR3 is CASSTGTGSSFMNTEAFF. CDR3 DNA sequence: TGTGCCAGCAGTACTGGGACAGGATCCTCCTTTATGAACACTGAAGCTTTCTTT.

J is TRBJ2-7 and V is TRBV6-2 or TRBV6-3, with a weak D call TRBD2 (7 bases). The CDR3 totals 15 residues. V was cut by 5 bases and J by 4 bases, with 18 bases left in between. Germline V gene lookup returns CDR1 MNHEY and CDR2 SVGEGT. The CDR3, as DNA: TGTGCCAGCAGTCCCCGGGGGGCGGGAGTTTACGAGCAGTACTTC. Translated, it gives CASSPRGAGVYEQYF.

This clonotype was observed many times. This chain uses TRBV7-9 with TRBJ2-2, with D maybe TRBD2 (6 bases). The germline V gene has CDR1 SEHNR and CDR2 FQNEAQ (reference sequence). The CDR3 covers 14 residues. Trimming removed 5 bases at V and 8 bases at J, with 15 bases between. In nucleotides, the CDR3 is TGTGCCAGCAGCCCGGCGGGACGTACGGGGGAGCTGTTTTTT. This gives the protein CASSPAGRTGELFF.

This clonotype was seen many times. This chain connects TRBV7-3 to TRBJ1-6, with D possibly being TRBD1 (6 bases). The CDR3 extends over 16 amino acids. Deletions cut 1 base from V and 10 bases from J, with 17 bases between. From germline, CDR1 is SGHTA and CDR2 FQGTGA. CDR3 nucleotide sequence: TGTGCCAGCAGCTTAAACCGGGACATAATTCGGTCACCCCTCCACTTT. Translating it yields CASSLNRDIIRSPLHF.

The V gene is TRBV7-2, the J gene TRBJ1-5, with 8 bases fitting TRBD1. CDR1 is SGHTA and CDR2 is FQGNSA in the germline V gene. V was pared by 1 base and J by 4 bases, with 6 bases of the junction left unmatched. The CDR3 runs 16 residues. The chain's CDR3 is CASSLGQGAGNQPQHF. Written as DNA, the CDR3 is TGTGCCAGCAGCTTAGGGCAGGGGGCGGGGAATCAGCCCCAGCATTTT.

V and J are TRBV6-1 and TRBJ1-1, with a possible D match to TRBD1 (6 bases). The CDR3 sequence is 16 residues long. The germline gives CDR1 MNHNS, CDR2 SASEGT. V lost 4 bases and J lost 3, with 18 bases in between. CDR3 DNA: TGTGCCAGCAGTGCGGGAGGGACATCCCGGGACACTGAAGCTTTCTTT. Translated: CASSAGGTSRDTEAFF.

The CDR3 loop is CASSLSGGNTGELFF. DNA for the CDR3: TGTGCCAGCAGCCTGAGCGGGGGTAACACCGGGGAGCTGTTTTTT. The gene calls are TRBV7-9 and TRBJ2-2, with 8 nucleotides matching TRBD2. V lost 5 bases to trimming and J lost 2 bases; unmatched junction nucleotides: 4. The germline CDR1 and CDR2 sequences are SEHNR and FQNEAQ (reference sequence). This CDR3 contains 15 residues.

This clonotype has more than one count but fewer than ten. The rearrangement links TRBV28 to TRBJ2-7, with 13 bases fitting TRBD2. The CDR3 length is 16 residues. V lost 6 bases and J lost 6; bases outside the gene matches: 11. Per germline, CDR1 MDHEN and CDR2 SYDVKM. The CDR3 loop is CASRLPGLAGDGEQYF. The CDR3 coding sequence is TGTGCCAGCAGGCTTCCCGGACTAGCGGGAGATGGCGAGCAGTACTTC.

This chain joins TRBV19 and TRBJ1-2; the match to TRBD1 covers 9 bases. Trimming took 3 bases from V and 7 from J; bases not matched to a gene: 9. Germline lookup yields CDR1 LNHDA and CDR2 SQIVND (reference sequence). This CDR3 has 15 residues. The CDR3 DNA sequence: TGTGCCAGTAGTATTATCCCCCGGGACAGGGCTGGCTACACCTTC. This codes for CASSIIPRDRAGYTF.

This clonotype was observed at least ten times. The V and J genes are TRBV6-1 and TRBJ1-2; 11 nucleotides line up with TRBD1. V lost 11 bases, J lost 0 bases, and 8 bases stayed unmatched. Looked up from germline, CDR1 is MNHNS and CDR2 is SASEGT. CDR3 length: 15 residues. CDR3 sequence: CACRDRGSANYGYTF. The CDR3 nucleotides read TGTGCCTGCCGGGACAGGGGGTCGGCTAACTATGGCTACACCTTC.

The rearrangement joins TRBV28 to TRBJ2-7, with D possibly called TRBD1 or TRBD2 (6 bases each). Germline CDR1 MDHEN, CDR2 SYDVKM. The CDR3 is 14 residues long. V was clipped by 2 bases and J by 3 bases, with 11 bases between them. The CDR3: CASSLTGAFYEQYF. The CDR3 region has the DNA TGTGCCAGCAGTTTAACGGGGGCTTTCTACGAGCAGTACTTC.

This clonotype has a count of ten or more. The chain is built from TRBV10-3 and TRBJ1-5; a weak D match, TRBD1 (6 bases). Germline loops: CDR1 ENHRY, CDR2 SYGVKD. Trimming cost V 2 bases and J 0 bases, with 17 bases left between them. This CDR3 is 18 amino acids long. Here the CDR3 DNA reads TGTGCCATCAGTGAGCGCCATACCGGGACACATAGCAATCAGCCCCAGCATTTT. This gives the protein CAISERHTGTHSNQPQHF.

This chain joins TRBV6-1 and TRBJ2-5; D uncertain. Germline CDR1 MNHNS, CDR2 SASEGT. V was trimmed by 8 bases and J by 4 bases, leaving 11 bases between them. The length of the CDR3 is 12 residues. CDR3 sequence: CASSDSVETQYF. CDR3 nucleotide sequence: TGTGCCAGCTCCGACTCAGTAGAGACCCAGTACTTC.

This clonotype was detected many times. V is TRBV2 and J is TRBJ1-2; D gene unclear. CDR3 length equals 13 residues. CDR1 and CDR2 (germline): SNHLY, FYNNEI. V lost 4 bases, J lost 10 bases, and 16 bases lay in between. This CDR3 is CASSANSFVDYTF. The DNA for the CDR3 is TGTGCCAGCAGTGCAAACAGCTTCGTTGACTACACCTTC.